What follows is one T cell receptor (beta chain) and its context. What it binds is unknown. The CDR3 is made up of 13 amino acids. CDR1 is SQVTM and CDR2 is ANQGSEA in the germline V gene. Trimming shortened V by 7 bases and J by 3 bases, and 12 bases separated the two germline ends. The data belong to a study of CD8+ T cells in alopecia areata. Broader study findings: Higher clonality than in normal scalp was seen in lesional scalp, especially alopecia totalis/universalis.

Investigators isolated RNA and reverse transcribed it into cDNA to act as the sequencing template. Assay used: immunoSEQ multiplex PCR; TCRdb lists only in-frame clones, some missing. The table has 7,500 to 8,500 clones, about three fifths seen once. Both peripheral blood and punch biopsies of lesional scalp skin were obtained from patients who had alopecia areata. The chain is built from TRBV29-1 and TRBJ2-2, with D unclear. The sequencing used skin, collected at week 0. The receptor comes from a human donor with alopecia areata. The CDR3 is CSGFGRDTGELFF. Here the CDR3 DNA reads TGCAGCGGGTTTGGACGGGACACCGGGGAGCTGTTTTTT.